This section outlines one T cell receptor beta chain sequence together with its context. Trimming took 4 bases from V and 7 from J, leaving 13 bases between them. CDR1 and CDR2 from the germline V gene are MDHEN and SYDVKM. CDR3 size: 13 residues. The data were taken from a study of control samples from healthy donors and cancer patients. Produced via immunoSEQ multiplex PCR; TCRdb's table is partial and in-frame only. The sample consists of fewer than 65,000 clones, approximately 89% of them appearing once. The TCR originated in a man aged 40-55 years with colorectal cancer. The chain joins TRBV28 to TRBJ1-2, with a tentative D call TRBD1 (6 bases). Specimen: PBMCs. CDR3 coding DNA: TGTGCCAGCAGTTCCCAGGGGTTTTCTGGCTACACCTTC. Protein: CASSSQGFSGYTF.